This T cell receptor beta chain derives from a study of T-cell memory formation after mild COVID-19. This CDR3 is 14 amino acids long. Germline lookup yields CDR1 DFQATT and CDR2 SNEGSKA (reference sequence). Between the trimmed V and J ends, which lost 2 bases and 1 base, there was a span of 10 bases. General study points: Clones contracting day 15 to 85 were balanced CD4/CD8; later expanders leaned CD4+.

Regarding this clonotype: The antigen is unknown.

MiXCR, applied by TCRdb to the 5' RACE reads, yields one record per CDR3 protein. Of roughly 370,000 distinct CDR3 sequences in the sample, approximately 16% are singletons; the top ten hold roughly 21%. This receptor was taken from a man younger than 30 who had mild COVID-19 (a few samples of this study predate the infection). Cell type and time point are not known. Sequenced input: PBMCs or a T cell subset sorted from them (not recorded which). The chain is built from TRBV20-1 and TRBJ2-3; TRBD1 or TRBD2 may be the D gene (6 bases each). The CDR3 bases are TGCAGTGCTAGAAAGGGGGGCGGCACAGATACGCAGTATTTT. Its protein product is CSARKGGGTDTQYF.